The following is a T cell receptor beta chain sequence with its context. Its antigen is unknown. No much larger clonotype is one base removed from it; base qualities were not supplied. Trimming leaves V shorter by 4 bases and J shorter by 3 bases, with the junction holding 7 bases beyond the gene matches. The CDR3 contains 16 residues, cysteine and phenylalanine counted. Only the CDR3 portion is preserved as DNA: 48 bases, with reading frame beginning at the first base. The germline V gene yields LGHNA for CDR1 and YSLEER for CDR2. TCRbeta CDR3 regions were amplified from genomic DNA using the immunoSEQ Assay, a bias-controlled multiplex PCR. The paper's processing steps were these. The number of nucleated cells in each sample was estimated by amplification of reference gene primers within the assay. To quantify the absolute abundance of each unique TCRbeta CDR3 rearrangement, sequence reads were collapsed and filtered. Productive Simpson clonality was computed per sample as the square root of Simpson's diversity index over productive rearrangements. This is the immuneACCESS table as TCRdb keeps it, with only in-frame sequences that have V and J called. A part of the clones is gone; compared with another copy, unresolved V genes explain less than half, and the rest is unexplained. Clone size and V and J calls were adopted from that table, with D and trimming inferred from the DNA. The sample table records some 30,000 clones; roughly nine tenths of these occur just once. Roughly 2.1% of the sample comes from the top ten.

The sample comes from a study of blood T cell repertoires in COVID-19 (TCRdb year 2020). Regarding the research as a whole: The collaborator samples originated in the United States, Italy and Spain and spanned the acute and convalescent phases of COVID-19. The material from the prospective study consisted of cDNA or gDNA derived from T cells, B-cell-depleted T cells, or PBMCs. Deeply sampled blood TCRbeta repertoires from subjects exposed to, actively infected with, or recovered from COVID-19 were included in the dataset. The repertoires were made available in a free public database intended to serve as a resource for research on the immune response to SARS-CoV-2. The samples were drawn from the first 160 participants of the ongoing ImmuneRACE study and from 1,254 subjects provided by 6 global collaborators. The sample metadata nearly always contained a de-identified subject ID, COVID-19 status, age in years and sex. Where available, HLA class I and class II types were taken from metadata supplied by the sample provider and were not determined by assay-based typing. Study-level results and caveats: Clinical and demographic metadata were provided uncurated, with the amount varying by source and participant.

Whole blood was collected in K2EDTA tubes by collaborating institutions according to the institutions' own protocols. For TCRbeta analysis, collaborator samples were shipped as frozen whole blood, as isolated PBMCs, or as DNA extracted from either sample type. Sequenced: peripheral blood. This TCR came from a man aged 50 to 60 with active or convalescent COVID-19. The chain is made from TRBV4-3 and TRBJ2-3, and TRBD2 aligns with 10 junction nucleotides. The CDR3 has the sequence CASSRATTSGTDTQYF. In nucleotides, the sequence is TGCGCCAGCAGCCGCGCAACGACTAGCGGGACAGATACGCAGTATTTT.